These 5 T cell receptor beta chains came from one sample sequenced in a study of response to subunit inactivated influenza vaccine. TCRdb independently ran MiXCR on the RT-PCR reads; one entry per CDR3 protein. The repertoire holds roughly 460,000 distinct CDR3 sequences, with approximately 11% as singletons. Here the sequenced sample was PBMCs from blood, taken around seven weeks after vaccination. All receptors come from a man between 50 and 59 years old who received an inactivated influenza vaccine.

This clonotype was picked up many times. CDR3 nucleotide sequence: TGTGCCAGCACCACGGGGGCAGGGATGGATGAGCAGTTCTTC. As protein: CASTTGAGMDEQFF. The chain joins TRBV12-3 or TRBV12-4 to TRBJ2-1, with D perhaps matching TRBD1 or TRBD2 (6 bases each). The CDR3 has 14 amino acids. Trimming removed 7 bases at V and 8 bases at J, with 18 bases between.

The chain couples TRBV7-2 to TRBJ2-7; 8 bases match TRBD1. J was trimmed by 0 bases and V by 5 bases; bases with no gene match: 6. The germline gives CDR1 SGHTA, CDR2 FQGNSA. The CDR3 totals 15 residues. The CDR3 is CASSAYRGSSYEQYF. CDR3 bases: TGTGCCAGCAGCGCTTACAGGGGGAGCTCCTACGAGCAGTACTTC.

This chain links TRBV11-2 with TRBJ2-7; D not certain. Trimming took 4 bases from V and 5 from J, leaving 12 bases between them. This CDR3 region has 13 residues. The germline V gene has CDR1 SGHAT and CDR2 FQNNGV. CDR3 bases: TGTGCCAGCAGCTCAGAAGTGTGGAACGAGCAGTACTTC. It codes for CASSSEVWNEQYF.

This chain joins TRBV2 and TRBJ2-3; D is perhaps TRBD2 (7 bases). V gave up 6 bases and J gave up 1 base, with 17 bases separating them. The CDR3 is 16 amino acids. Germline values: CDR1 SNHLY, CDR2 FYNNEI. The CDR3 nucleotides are TGTGCCAGCAGCGTGTGGGGGGGCCTTGGCACAGATACGCAGTATTTT. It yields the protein CASSVWGGLGTDTQYF.

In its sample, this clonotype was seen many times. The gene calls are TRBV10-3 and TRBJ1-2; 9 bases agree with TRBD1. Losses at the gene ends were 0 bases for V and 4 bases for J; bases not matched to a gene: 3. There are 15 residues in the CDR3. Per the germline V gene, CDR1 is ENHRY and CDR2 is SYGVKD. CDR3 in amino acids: CAISESTGGFYGYTF. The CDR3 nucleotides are TGTGCCATCAGTGAGTCAACAGGGGGCTTCTATGGCTACACCTTC.